This TCR beta chain is drawn from a study of shared clonotypes between healthy human individuals. Libraries were prepared by immunoSEQ multiplex PCR; TCRdb keeps only in-frame clonotypes and omits some of them. This table has about 2,100,000 clones, under 95% appearing once. Naive-designated CD8 cells lacked CD45RO, were positively enriched for CCR7, and omitted terminally differentiated effector memory CD45RA+ cells. Looked up from germline, CDR1 is MNHEY and CDR2 is SMNVEV (reference sequence). V lost 5 bases, J lost 1 base, and 18 bases lay in between. This CDR3 contains 16 residues. The TCR originated in a man between 18 and 29 years old in good health. Some clones in this sample may be carry-over from other donors' samples. The J gene is TRBJ2-7, the V gene TRBV27; D possibly corresponds to TRBD1 (6 bases). The sequencing sample was made of naive CD8+ T cells from PBMCs. DNA for the CDR3: TGTGCCAGCAGTACCCGAGACAGGTTGGATTCCTACGAGCAGTACTTC. Its protein product is CASSTRDRLDSYEQYF.